A selection of T cell receptor beta chains follows, all from one sample in a study of cytomegalovirus exposure and HLA in healthy donors. TCRdb's copy holds only in-frame clones and misses some; the assay was immunoSEQ multiplex PCR. The sample contains 100,000 to 150,000 clones, roughly 78% of which appear only once. The sequencing sample was made of PBMCs. The receptors stem from a male donor in good health and CMV-seronegative. The CDR3 runs from the conserved cysteine through the conserved F or W. The order of the fields is J gene, V gene, D gene, clone size, CDR3 protein, CDR3 DNA. D genes are given only for firm matches. The size entry is marked missing in some rows and otherwise reads once, few, many or a size class.

TRBJ1-1,TRBV4-3,-,-,CASSLSRQMNTEAFF,TGCGCCAGCAGCCTCTCGCGACAGATGAACACTGAAGCTTTCTTT
TRBJ1-1,TRBV5-4,-,-,CASSFQQETEAFF,TGTGCCAGCAGCTTCCAACAGGAGACTGAAGCTTTCTTT
TRBJ2-5,TRBV11-2,-,-,CASSPDRETQYF,TGTGCCAGCAGCCCAGACAGAGAGACCCAGTACTTC
TRBJ1-5,TRBV6-1,-,-,CASSERGSNQPQHF,TGTGCCAGCAGTGAAAGGGGTAGCAATCAGCCCCAGCATTTT
TRBJ2-7,TRBV7-2,TRBD1,-,CASSINPGTGANEQYF,TGTGCCAGCAGCATAAATCCTGGGACAGGGGCCAACGAGCAGTACTTC
TRBJ2-7,TRBV28,TRBD1,-,CASSLFSLRSDRDSEQYF,TGTGCCAGCAGTTTATTTTCCTTGCGGTCGGACAGGGACTCCGAGCAGTACTTC
TRBJ1-2,TRBV9,-,once,CASSVGAANYGYTF,TGTGCCAGCAGCGTAGGTGCCGCGAACTATGGCTACACCTTC
TRBJ2-7,TRBV10-3,-,-,CAISETGSYEQYF,TGTGCCATCAGTGAGACGGGAAGCTACGAGCAGTACTTC
TRBJ2-1,TRBV21-1,-,-,CASSKQDREEGEQFF,TGTGCCAGCAGCAAACAGGACAGGGAGGAGGGTGAGCAGTTCTTC
TRBJ1-1,TRBV19,TRBD1,-,CASSIDTGGAGTEAFF,TGTGCCAGTAGTATAGACACAGGGGGCGCGGGAACTGAAGCTTTCTTT
TRBJ2-2,TRBV30,TRBD1,-,CAWRRDRINTGELFF,TGTGCCTGGAGGAGGGACAGGATAAACACCGGGGAGCTGTTTTTT
TRBJ2-3,TRBV29-1,-,-,CSVVGFAGLSTDTQYF,TGCAGCGTTGTGGGGTTTGCGGGCCTTAGCACAGATACGCAGTATTTT
TRBJ1-2,TRBV30,TRBD1,once,CAWSVQGDYGYTF,TGTGCCTGGAGTGTCCAGGGGGACTATGGCTACACCTTC
TRBJ2-1,TRBV6-6,-,-,CASSLRPPNNEQFF,TGTGCCAGCAGTTTGAGGCCACCTAACAATGAGCAGTTCTTC
TRBJ1-1,TRBV29-1,TRBD1,-,CSVGQGHTEAFF,TGCAGCGTTGGACAGGGACACACTGAAGCTTTCTTT
TRBJ1-6,TRBV9,TRBD1,-,CASSGLTGLNSPLHF,TGTGCCAGCAGCGGGTTGACAGGGTTAAATTCACCCCTCCACTTT
TRBJ2-5,TRBV5-1,-,-,CASSPDRPSQETQYF,TGCGCCAGCAGCCCAGACAGGCCCTCGCAGGAGACCCAGTACTTC
TRBJ1-2,TRBV28,TRBD1,-,CASSLLQGAGGYGYTF,TGTGCCAGCAGTTTACTCCAAGGGGCAGGGGGCTATGGCTACACCTTC
TRBJ1-2,TRBV6-1,TRBD1,-,CASSGLTGAYGYTF,TGTGCCAGCAGTGGGCTAACAGGGGCCTATGGCTACACCTTC
TRBJ2-2,TRBV7-6,TRBD2,-,CASSLAGLGFEGELFF,TGTGCCAGCAGCTTAGCAGGACTAGGATTCGAGGGGGAGCTGTTTTTT
TRBJ1-3,TRBV7-2,TRBD1,-,CASSYRGGNTIYF,TGTGCCAGCAGTTACAGGGGGGGGAACACCATATATTTT
TRBJ1-4,TRBV10-1,-,-,CASRRRPGEKLFF,TGCGCCAGCAGAAGACGGCCGGGTGAAAAACTGTTTTTT
TRBJ2-4,TRBV2,TRBD2,-,CASSPRGGRNKNIQYF,TGTGCCAGCAGCCCCCGGGGGGGGCGAAACAAAAACATTCAGTACTTC
TRBJ2-3,TRBV7-9,TRBD1,few,CASSSTGTGSYHTQYF,TGTGCCAGCAGTTCTACCGGGACAGGGTCCTATCATACGCAGTATTTT
TRBJ2-6,TRBV5-1,TRBD2,-,CASSFGGGSGANGLTF,TGCGCCAGCAGCTTTGGGGGGGGGTCTGGGGCCAACGGCCTGACTTTC
TRBJ2-7,TRBV5-8,TRBD1,-,CASSASQGWSYEQYF,TGTGCCAGCAGCGCCTCACAGGGGTGGTCCTACGAGCAGTACTTC
TRBJ2-3,TRBV30,TRBD1,-,CAWGGTGVTTDTQYF,TGTGCCTGGGGGGGGACAGGGGTGACCACAGATACGCAGTATTTT
TRBJ2-5,TRBV30,-,-,CAWTRGAGETQYF,TGTGCCTGGACCCGGGGGGCTGGAGAGACCCAGTACTTC
TRBJ2-2,TRBV28,-,-,CASTLAGMENTGELFF,TGTGCCAGCACCCTCGCAGGGATGGAGAACACCGGGGAGCTGTTTTTT
TRBJ2-6,TRBV4-3,TRBD1,-,CASSQEGPGTVAPSGANVLTF,TGCGCCAGCAGCCAAGAAGGTCCCGGGACAGTCGCACCCTCTGGGGCCAACGTCCTGACTTTC
TRBJ2-7,TRBV5-1,-,-,CASSLTLYEQYF,TGCGCCAGCAGCTTGACTCTCTACGAGCAGTACTTC
TRBJ2-2,TRBV6-5,-,once,CASSYSRTGELFF,TGTGCCAGCAGTTACTCACGGACCGGGGAGCTGTTTTTT
TRBJ1-2,TRBV5-1,-,few,CASRQGINYGYTF,TGCGCCAGCAGACAGGGAATCAACTATGGCTACACCTTC
TRBJ2-3,TRBV5-5,-,-,CASSPTGAGMDTQYF,TGTGCCAGCAGCCCAACAGGGGCGGGAATGGATACGCAGTATTTT
TRBJ1-1,TRBV27,-,-,CASSSLGLNTEAFF,TGTGCCAGCAGTTCCTTGGGCCTGAACACTGAAGCTTTCTTT
TRBJ1-5,TRBV4-2,TRBD1,-,CASSQGMGQGDNQPQHF,TGTGCCAGCAGCCAAGGAATGGGACAGGGCGACAATCAGCCCCAGCATTTT
TRBJ1-1,TRBV6-5,-,-,CASSLLNTEAFF,TGTGCCAGCAGTCTACTGAACACTGAAGCTTTCTTT
TRBJ2-1,TRBV7-2,-,-,CASSLGLNNEQFF,TGTGCCAGCAGCTTAGGACTCAACAATGAGCAGTTCTTC
TRBJ2-7,TRBV7-2,TRBD2,-,CASSRGGASGGYEQYF,TGTGCCAGCAGCCGGGGGGGGGCTAGCGGGGGCTACGAGCAGTACTTC
TRBJ2-4,TRBV11-2,TRBD1,-,CASSLGTGGDIQYF,TGTGCCAGCAGCTTAGGGACAGGGGGTGACATTCAGTACTTC
TRBJ1-4,TRBV7-8,-,once,CASSFGVEEKLFF,TGTGCCAGCAGCTTCGGGGTAGAGGAAAAACTGTTTTTT
TRBJ2-2,TRBV5-1,TRBD1,-,CASSSTGADTGELFF,TGCGCCAGCAGCTCGACAGGGGCGGACACCGGGGAGCTGTTTTTT
TRBJ2-7,TRBV6-1,TRBD1,-,CASSPGTGELYEQYF,TGTGCCAGCAGCCCCGGGACAGGTGAACTTTACGAGCAGTACTTC
TRBJ2-6,TRBV5-1,-,-,CASSTGHRNSGANVLTF,TGCGCCAGCAGCACGGGACACCGAAACTCTGGGGCCAACGTCCTGACTTTC
TRBJ1-1,TRBV5-4,TRBD1,-,CASSWKGQGLGTEAFF,TGTGCCAGCAGCTGGAAGGGACAGGGTTTAGGCACTGAAGCTTTCTTT
TRBJ2-1,TRBV4-2,TRBD2,few,CASSSTGLGLAGGNEQFF,TGTGCCAGCAGCTCGACGGGTTTGGGACTAGCGGGAGGCAATGAGCAGTTCTTC
TRBJ2-2,TRBV27,TRBD1,-,CASSLGQGIPGELFF,TGTGCCAGCAGTTTGGGACAGGGGATTCCCGGGGAGCTGTTTTTT
TRBJ2-2,TRBV2,-,few,CASSEEGVGTGELFF,TGTGCCAGCAGTGAAGAAGGGGTGGGGACCGGGGAGCTGTTTTTT
TRBJ1-2,TRBV28,-,-,CASSSGVFGGYTF,TGTGCCAGCAGTTCGGGGGTGTTCGGGGGCTACACCTTC
TRBJ1-5,TRBV28,-,-,CASRRGGYSNQPQHF,TGTGCCAGCAGACGCGGGGGCTATAGCAATCAGCCCCAGCATTTT
TRBJ1-1,TRBV10-2,-,-,CASSEALGSEAGTEAFF,TGCGCCAGCAGTGAAGCTCTTGGTTCCGAAGCGGGGACTGAAGCTTTCTTT
TRBJ2-1,TRBV28,TRBD1,-,CASSLLQGANIIEQFF,TGTGCCAGCAGTTTATTACAGGGGGCAAATATCATTGAGCAGTTCTTC
TRBJ1-1,TRBV5-5,-,-,CASSSDAVEPEAFF,TGTGCCAGCAGCTCCGATGCAGTTGAACCTGAAGCTTTCTTT